A selection of T cell receptor beta chains follows, all from one sample in a study of blood T cell repertoires in COVID-19. Clones were read by immunoSEQ multiplex PCR, and TCRdb kept only the in-frame ones, dropping some. Here the sample spans around 300,000 clones, about nine tenths being singletons. Sequenced input: peripheral blood. The receptors stem from a woman between 40 and 55 years old who had recovered from COVID-19. Both conserved end residues are trimmed from each CDR3.

V: TRBV9; J: TRBJ1-1; CDR3: ASSVVKQVNTEAF
V: TRBV9; J: TRBJ1-2; CDR3: ASSVAPGGIYGYT
V: TRBV7-2; J: TRBJ1-5; CDR3: ASSLGGFYQPQH
V: TRBV6-5; J: TRBJ2-3; CDR3: ASGSGDTSTDTQY
V: TRBV3-1/TRBV3-2; J: TRBJ2-5; CDR3: ASSLGLARETQY
V: TRBV10-3; J: TRBJ2-3; CDR3: AISESTGFSTDTQY
V: TRBV2; J: TRBJ2-7; CDR3: ASSRTSGRAWVSYEQY
V: TRBV25-1; J: TRBJ2-7; CDR3: ASSVGSEQY
V: TRBV10-3; J: TRBJ2-5; CDR3: APKSPMGAEETQY
V: TRBV3-1/TRBV3-2; J: TRBJ2-4; CDR3: ASSLVGQGRTKNIQY
V: TRBV7-6; J: TRBJ1-6; CDR3: ASSPGQARQVGSPLH
V: TRBV3-1/TRBV3-2; J: TRBJ2-3; CDR3: ASSQDIKSGRGDTQY
V: TRBV7-9; J: TRBJ1-4; CDR3: ASSLQGNEKLF
V: TRBV6-1; J: TRBJ1-5; CDR3: ASSDPRGWQGYQPQH
V: TRBV19; J: TRBJ2-6; CDR3: ASSGLAGNPGANVLT
V: TRBV3-1/TRBV3-2; J: TRBJ2-7; CDR3: ASSQIGSGVFNEQY
V: TRBV3-1/TRBV3-2; J: TRBJ1-5; CDR3: ASSPGQGHNQPQH
V: TRBV30; J: TRBJ2-7; CDR3: AWTSGAYEQY
V: TRBV25-1; J: TRBJ1-2; CDR3: ASSLGGTGYGYT
V: TRBV2; J: TRBJ2-7; CDR3: ASTAVAGIRSYEQY
V: TRBV30; J: TRBJ1-3; CDR3: AWSGIWRNTIY
V: TRBV14; J: TRBJ2-2; CDR3: ASSPFTGELF
V: TRBV19; J: TRBJ2-2; CDR3: AGGTGGIKELF
V: TRBV2; J: TRBJ2-1; CDR3: ASSEGAGNYNEQF
V: TRBV30; J: TRBJ2-7; CDR3: AWSADRSSYEQY
V: TRBV30; J: TRBJ2-3; CDR3: AWSVQGGTDTQY
V: TRBV28; J: TRBJ2-7; CDR3: ASSTLPTGFHEQY
V: TRBV4-2; J: TRBJ1-3; CDR3: ASSQGGQGFGGNTIY
V: TRBV9; J: TRBJ1-2; CDR3: ASSRDRGVYGYT
V: TRBV6-1; J: TRBJ1-6; CDR3: ASSEAPLTVSSYNSPLH
V: TRBV6-5; J: TRBJ2-7; CDR3: AGSGTPYEQY
V: TRBV5-1; J: TRBJ2-5; CDR3: ASSPGTEETQY
V: TRBV18; J: TRBJ2-7; CDR3: ASSPYGYEQY